The rows below give T cell receptor beta chains drawn from one sample of a study of T cells in Graves' hyperthyroidism and ophthalmopathy. A single record per CDR3 protein comes from TCRdb applying MiXCR to the multiplex PCR reads. The sample has under 300,000 distinct CDR3 sequences, roughly 15% seen once. Sequenced material: blood. The receptors stem from a woman aged 45-65 years with Graves' hyperthyroidism that later progressed to Graves' ophthalmopathy. The CDR3 runs from the conserved cysteine through the conserved F or W. Fields, in order: D gene, J gene, V gene, clone size, CDR3 protein, CDR3 DNA. The D gene is left open where the match is weak. The size entry is marked missing in some rows and otherwise reads once, few, many or a size class.

.	TRBJ2-5	TRBV29-1	many	CSVAESGETQYF	TGCAGCGTTGCGGAATCGGGAGAGACCCAGTACTTC
.	TRBJ1-2	TRBV6-1	few	CASSDRPISSGYTF	TGTGCCAGCAGCGACAGGCCTATATCGTCTGGCTACACCTTC
TRBD1	TRBJ1-1	TRBV20-1	few	CSARDRTNTEAFF	TGCAGTGCTAGGGACAGGACGAACACTGAAGCTTTCTTT
.	TRBJ1-1	TRBV11-3	many	CASSLGDHTEAFF	TGTGCCAGCAGCTTGGGGGACCACACTGAAGCTTTCTTT
.	TRBJ1-5	TRBV28	many	CASSYRLGMNQPQHF	TGTGCCAGCAGCTACAGGTTGGGGATGAATCAGCCCCAGCATTTT
.	TRBJ2-3	TRBV14	many	CASSRTVTDTQYF	TGTGCCAGCAGCCGGACAGTCACAGATACGCAGTATTTT
.	TRBJ2-4	TRBV6-1	many	CASSEWTGGAKNIQYF	TGTGCCAGCAGTGAATGGACTGGCGGGGCCAAAAACATTCAGTACTTC
.	TRBJ1-1	TRBV18	few	CASSFGGMGAFF	TGTGCCAGCTCATTCGGGGGGATGGGAGCTTTCTTT
TRBD2	TRBJ2-3	TRBV12-3/TRBV12-4	many	CASSPETSGSTDTQYF	TGTGCCAGCAGTCCCGAGACTAGCGGGAGCACAGATACGCAGTATTTT
.	TRBJ2-6	TRBV14	once	CASSPLGTAAGANVLTF	TGTGCCAGCAGCCCGCTAGGAACCGCGGCTGGGGCCAACGTCCTGACTTTC
TRBD1	TRBJ1-5	TRBV6-1	many	CASRPRDRAGTQPQHF	TGTGCCAGCAGGCCCAGAGACAGGGCCGGTACTCAGCCCCAGCATTTT
TRBD2	TRBJ2-2	TRBV14	few	CASSQVGGRAAGELFF	TGTGCCAGCAGCCAAGTGGGCGGGAGAGCCGCCGGGGAGCTGTTTTTT
TRBD1	TRBJ1-4	TRBV7-2	.	CASSFAGTANEKLFF	TGTGCCAGCAGCTTTGCCGGGACAGCTAATGAAAAACTGTTTTTT
TRBD2	TRBJ2-2	TRBV7-8	.	CASSYHPGLAGDTGELFF	TGTGCCAGCAGTTACCACCCCGGACTAGCGGGTGACACCGGGGAGCTGTTTTTT
TRBD1	TRBJ2-7	TRBV20-1	many	CSAPLDRGRDEQYF	TGCAGTGCCCCTCTCGACAGGGGAAGGGACGAGCAGTACTTC
.	TRBJ2-5	TRBV28	many	CASSLLAGVTQYF	TGTGCCAGCAGTTTGTTGGCAGGGGTGACCCAGTACTTC
.	TRBJ1-5	TRBV28	.	CASSLVNSGRIGQPQHF	TGTGCCAGCAGTTTAGTGAACAGTGGGAGGATCGGCCAGCCCCAGCATTTT
TRBD1	TRBJ1-5	TRBV10-2	.	CASSELRTGRGNQPQHF	TGCGCCAGCAGTGAGCTCCGGACAGGGAGAGGCAATCAGCCCCAGCATTTT
TRBD1	TRBJ1-4	TRBV28	.	CASSSGGYGDNEKLFF	TGTGCCAGCAGTTCAGGGGGCTATGGGGATAATGAAAAACTGTTTTTT
.	TRBJ1-5	TRBV7-9	.	CASSYTDTQHF	TGTGCCAGCAGTTATACAGATACGCAGCATTTT
TRBD1	TRBJ2-1	TRBV13	many	CASNLGQGIHNEQFF	TGTGCCAGCAACTTGGGACAGGGGATACACAATGAGCAGTTCTTC
.	TRBJ1-2	TRBV3-1	many	CASSPLGGRHGYTF	TGTGCCAGCAGCCCTCTGGGGGGGCGCCATGGCTACACCTTC
TRBD2	TRBJ2-3	TRBV19	.	CASSMRLAVYADTQYF	TGTGCCAGTAGTATGCGACTAGCTGTATACGCAGATACGCAGTATTTT
TRBD1	TRBJ2-1	TRBV5-1	.	CASSGGTGKSNEQFF	TGCGCCAGCAGCGGCGGGACAGGGAAGAGTAATGAGCAGTTCTTC
TRBD2	TRBJ2-3	TRBV5-1	.	CASSSGLAGQTQYF	TGCGCCAGCAGCTCCGGACTAGCGGGACAAACGCAGTATTTT
TRBD1	TRBJ2-3	TRBV18	many	CASSPGGQGAWDTQYF	TGTGCCAGCTCACCAGGTGGACAGGGGGCGTGGGATACGCAGTATTTT
.	TRBJ1-2	TRBV5-1	few	CASSLVAGFYGYTF	TGCGCCAGCAGCTTGGTCGCGGGGTTTTATGGCTACACCTTC
.	TRBJ1-1	TRBV24-1	many	CATSGTGPGTEAFF	TGTGCCACCAGTGGAACAGGGCCCGGCACTGAAGCTTTCTTT
.	TRBJ2-7	TRBV12-3/TRBV12-4	.	CASSSQRGQYF	TGTGCCAGCAGTTCCCAGAGGGGGCAGTACTTC
TRBD1	TRBJ1-1	TRBV4-1	many	CASSQDPRGRIGTEAFF	TGCGCCAGCAGCCAAGATCCCAGGGGGCGAATTGGAACTGAAGCTTTCTTT
.	TRBJ1-5	TRBV7-9	.	CASSLGPGPNQPQHF	TGTGCCAGCAGCTTGGGTCCAGGGCCCAATCAGCCCCAGCATTTT
.	TRBJ1-2	TRBV28	many	CASSLPGNYGYTF	TGTGCCAGCAGTCTCCCAGGGAACTATGGCTACACCTTC
.	TRBJ2-1	TRBV12-3/TRBV12-4	many	CASSLRTVGNEQFF	TGTGCCAGCAGTTTGCGGACCGTGGGCAATGAGCAGTTCTTC
TRBD1	TRBJ1-1	TRBV5-5	many	CASSLRTGWTEAFF	TGTGCCAGCAGCCTCCGGACAGGGTGGACTGAAGCTTTCTTT
.	TRBJ2-7	TRBV6-5	.	CASSYRGAAREQYF	TGTGCCAGCAGTTACCGTGGGGCCGCGCGAGAGCAGTACTTC
TRBD2	TRBJ2-1	TRBV7-2	many	CASSFGTTSYNEQFF	TGTGCCAGCAGCTTCGGGACTACCTCCTACAATGAGCAGTTCTTC
TRBD1	TRBJ1-1	TRBV11-2	.	CASTSQGANTEAFF	TGTGCCAGCACCAGCCAGGGGGCGAACACTGAAGCTTTCTTT
TRBD1	TRBJ1-1	TRBV12-3/TRBV12-4	.	CASSGQAMNTEAFF	TGTGCCAGCAGTGGACAGGCGATGAACACTGAAGCTTTCTTT
TRBD2	TRBJ2-1	TRBV5-1	many	CASSLDPSGSRSNEQFF	TGCGCCAGCAGCTTGGATCCTAGCGGGAGTCGGTCGAATGAGCAGTTCTTC
.	TRBJ2-1	TRBV19	few	CASSIGESSYNEQFF	TGTGCCAGTAGTATCGGAGAGAGCTCCTACAATGAGCAGTTCTTC
TRBD1	TRBJ1-1	TRBV28	many	CASNRQGDLEAFF	TGTGCCAGCAATAGACAGGGGGATCTTGAAGCTTTCTTT
.	TRBJ2-7	TRBV7-9	many	CASSLGPVSGEQYF	TGTGCCAGCAGCTTAGGGCCCGTCTCTGGAGAGCAGTACTTC
.	TRBJ1-6	TRBV2	many	CASSELVSYLLHF	TGTGCCAGCAGTGAACTGGTTTCCTATCTCCTCCACTTT
.	TRBJ2-7	TRBV29-1	many	CSVVTNYEQYF	TGCAGCGTTGTGACCAACTACGAGCAGTACTTC
TRBD1	TRBJ2-1	TRBV6-1	few	CASSRTGKVSSYNEQFF	TGTGCCAGCAGCAGGACAGGGAAAGTTAGTTCCTACAATGAGCAGTTCTTC
.	TRBJ1-4	TRBV6-5	.	CASSWGGQGNEKLFF	TGTGCCAGCAGTTGGGGGGGGCAGGGTAATGAAAAACTGTTTTTT
TRBD2	TRBJ2-7	TRBV5-4	many	CASSLHSGITYEQYF	TGTGCCAGCAGCCTTCATAGCGGGATAACCTACGAGCAGTACTTC
.	TRBJ1-2	TRBV7-2	.	CASSPYRDGAGYTF	TGTGCCAGCAGCCCATACAGGGACGGGGCTGGCTACACCTTC
.	TRBJ1-1	TRBV2	many	CASKDDQDTEAFF	TGTGCCAGTAAGGACGATCAGGACACTGAAGCTTTCTTT
TRBD1	TRBJ1-5	TRBV6-2/TRBV6-3	.	CASSGQGYQPQHF	TGTGCCAGCAGTGGACAGGGATATCAGCCCCAGCATTTT
TRBD1	TRBJ1-3	TRBV5-1	.	CASSLATRGQGTGNTIYF	TGCGCCAGCAGCTTGGCCACGCGGGGACAGGGGACTGGAAACACCATATATTTT
TRBD2	TRBJ2-2	TRBV3-1	.	CASSSSGTSGERWTGELFF	TGTGCCAGCAGCTCTTCCGGGACTAGCGGGGAGCGGTGGACCGGGGAGCTGTTTTTT
.	TRBJ2-1	TRBV3-1	many	CASSPTRTRDEQFF	TGTGCCAGCAGCCCCACCCGAACACGCGATGAGCAGTTCTTC
TRBD2	TRBJ2-7	TRBV5-1	many	CASRISGSTHEQYF	TGCGCCAGCAGAATTAGCGGGAGTACCCACGAGCAGTACTTC
TRBD2	TRBJ2-3	TRBV18	few	CASSPLLASGTAADTQYF	TGTGCCAGCTCACCACTGTTGGCTAGCGGGACGGCGGCAGATACGCAGTATTTT
TRBD2	TRBJ2-1	TRBV5-1	.	CASSLAGLAGVDEQFF	TGCGCCAGCAGCTTGGCCGGACTAGCGGGAGTTGATGAGCAGTTCTTC
TRBD1	TRBJ2-7	TRBV5-1	.	CASSLAFGTAYEQYF	TGCGCCAGCAGCTTGGCCTTCGGGACAGCATACGAGCAGTACTTC